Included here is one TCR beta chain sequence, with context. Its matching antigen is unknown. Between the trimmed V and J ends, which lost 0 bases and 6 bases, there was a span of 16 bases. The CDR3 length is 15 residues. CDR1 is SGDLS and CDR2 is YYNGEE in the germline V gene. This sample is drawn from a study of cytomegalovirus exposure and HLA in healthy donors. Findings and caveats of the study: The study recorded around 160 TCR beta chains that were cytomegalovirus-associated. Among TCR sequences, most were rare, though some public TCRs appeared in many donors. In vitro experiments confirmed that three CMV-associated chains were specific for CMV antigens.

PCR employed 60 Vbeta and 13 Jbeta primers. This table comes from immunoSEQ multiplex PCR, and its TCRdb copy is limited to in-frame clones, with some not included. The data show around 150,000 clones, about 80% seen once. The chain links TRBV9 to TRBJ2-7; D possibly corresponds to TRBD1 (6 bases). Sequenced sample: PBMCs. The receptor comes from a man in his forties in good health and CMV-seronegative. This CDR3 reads CASSVGVSGDGEQYF. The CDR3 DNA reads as TGTGCCAGCAGCGTAGGTGTCTCAGGGGACGGCGAGCAGTACTTC.